The entry below describes one TCR beta chain. Its antigen is currently not known. Base quality data are lacking; no much larger clone is found one base away. This sample is drawn from a study of STAT3 mutations in large granular lymphocyte leukemia (dated by TCRdb to about 2019). With respect to the entire study: In roughly half of the longitudinally sequenced T-LGLL patients, canonical activating STAT3 mutations were detected. One or more immunosuppressive therapy regimens were given to more than half of T-LGLL patients, and hematologic response was seen in around two fifths of the treated patients. Serial deep sequencing of TCRbeta CDR3 and STAT3 was performed in patients with T-cell large granular lymphocyte leukemia to reconstruct clonal hierarchy and dynamics. More than 15 representative T-LGLL cases were selected from an initial cohort of over 200 LGL patients for longitudinal TCRbeta and STAT3 sequencing. As controls within the study, a couple of patients with natural killer LGL leukemia were also sequenced longitudinally. On average, sequencing was done at 3 to 4.5 time points per patient, with the number of samplings ranging from 2 to 8.

Results and caveats for the whole study, not just this receptor: Because no samples were available when a clone first appeared, clonal expansion was inferred from samplings taken at other points. Every T-LGLL patient showed at least one immunodominant TCRbeta clonotype, and about half showed multiple immunodominant subclonotypes. TCR clonotype switching after therapy was observed in 6 of 18 patients, and all newly emerging clones were found to be STAT3 wild type. Variable intervals between samplings and differing treatment regimens complicated linking therapy response to changes in TCR clonal burden. Several patients had a dominant TCR clone burden greater than the STAT3 mutant burden, which suggests that the STAT3 mutation arose secondarily within a clone that had already expanded. Because codominant clonotypes persisted in some patients, a small but highly pathogenic clone may have been missed.

An Illumina MiSeq was used to sequence the TCRbeta libraries, yielding an average of approximately 41,000 productive templates per sample. Multiplex PCR amplification was used to generate TCRbeta CDR3 libraries with the immunoSEQ assay. In the authors' own workflow: Repertoire diversity was calculated as previously defined, and values close to 0 indicated extremely monoclonal samples. Sourced from immuneACCESS, this table was stored by TCRdb with only in-frame sequences that have V and J called. A share of the clones is absent; for the studies checked, an unresolved V gene accounts for under half, and the remainder has no known explanation. V, J and clone size reflect that table, while D and trimming were determined from the DNA. The sample records roughly 17,000 clones, roughly 90% of which are singletons. The ten most abundant clones make up 45% of the sample. The same DNA, extracted from blood mononuclear cells, served for both TCR sequencing and STAT3 sequencing.

CDR1 MNHEY and CDR2 SVGAGI were looked up in the germline V gene. Its CDR3 holds 14 amino acids, cysteine through phenylalanine. CDR3 DNA only is kept here, 42 bases in frame from base 1. V trim: 2 bases; J trim: 7 bases; unmatched bases: 5. This clonotype originated in a man between 60 and 70 years old with T-cell large granular lymphocyte leukemia. Some clones in this sample may be carry-over from other donors' samples. The age is the age at diagnosis. The sequence is built from TRBV6-5 and TRBJ1-2; TRBD1 fits 9 bases in the junction. Sequenced material: peripheral blood mononuclear cells. The CDR3 in this case is CASSYGQGNPGYTF. The bases are TGTGCCAGCAGTTACGGACAGGGGAACCCTGGCTACACCTTC.